This T cell receptor (beta chain) was profiled in a study of cytotoxic CD8 clonotypes in ibrutinib-treated CLL. Measured with immunoSEQ multiplex PCR; TCRdb has only the in-frame clones, and not every one. This table holds tens of thousands of clones, under 70% found once. The CDR3 sequence is 13 residues long. V dropped 6 bases and J dropped 1 base, with 9 bases sitting between them. Per the germline V gene, CDR1 is WNHNN and CDR2 is SYGVQD (reference sequence). The V call is TRBV10-1, the J call TRBJ2-5; D is possibly TRBD2 (6 bases). This sequence originates from a human donor with chronic lymphocytic leukemia. The source was PBMCs, collected after 12 months of ibrutinib treatment. CDR3 DNA: TGCGCCAGCAGCCAGGGACTCCAAGAGACCCAGTACTTC. Translated: CASSQGLQETQYF.